The 7 T cell receptor beta chains listed next were all sequenced from one sample in a study of blood T cell repertoires in COVID-19. Produced via immunoSEQ multiplex PCR; TCRdb's table is partial and in-frame only. There are more than 150,000 clones in the sample; 60% to 80% occur only once, and about an eighth lies in the top ten. The sample consisted of PBMCs or T cells enriched from blood (not recorded which). The receptors derive from a man aged 60-69 years who had been exposed to COVID-19.

This clone was recorded only once. This chain joins TRBV27 and TRBJ2-1; maybe TRBD1 (5 bases). This CDR3 spans 16 amino acids. Germline V lookup: CDR1 MNHEY, CDR2 SMNVEV (reference sequence). Trimming pared 2 bases from V and 0 bases from J, leaving 11 bases between. The CDR3: CASSLKGPSSYNEQFF. The CDR3 region has the DNA TGTGCCAGCAGTTTAAAGGGGCCCAGCTCCTACAATGAGCAGTTCTTC.

This clone appeared a few times. The chain couples TRBV24-1 to TRBJ2-1; 8 bases match TRBD2. This CDR3 is built from 16 residues. V trimming: 7 bases; J trimming: 7 bases; junction bases outside the gene matches: 14. CDR1 is KGHDR, CDR2 SFDVKD, per germline. The CDR3, as DNA: TGTGCCACCAGCTTCGGGGGGGCGGGAGATAGGAATGAGCAGTTCTTC. Protein sequence: CATSFGGAGDRNEQFF.

V and J are TRBV6-1 and TRBJ2-7, with 11 bases that match TRBD1. The CDR3 runs to 16 residues. J was trimmed by 7 bases and V by 0 bases; bases with no gene match: 8. Germline V gives CDR1 MNHNS, CDR2 SASEGT. The CDR3 DNA reads TGTGCCAGCAGTGAAGCGACCCGGGACAGGGGGTGGGAGCAGTACTTC. Translation gives CASSEATRDRGWEQYF.

The chain joins TRBV28 to TRBJ1-4; D may be TRBD1 (5 bases). The ends were cut back, 2 bases at V and 7 bases at J, with 11 bases in the middle. The CDR3 loop spans 14 amino acids. The V gene's germline CDR1 is MDHEN and CDR2 SYDVKM. The CDR3 bases are TGTGCCAGCAGTTTAGGGGGGATAGGTGAAAAACTGTTTTTT. It translates to CASSLGGIGEKLFF.

The chain joins TRBV7-9 to TRBJ1-1; 7 bases match TRBD1. This CDR3 has 14 amino acids. Germline CDR1 reads SEHNR; CDR2 reads FQNEAQ (reference sequence). The ends lost 4 bases at V and 4 bases at J; junction bases unmatched: 6. CDR3 sequence reads: CASSSTGKRTEAFF. In DNA, the CDR3 is TGTGCCAGCAGCTCGACAGGGAAGCGCACTGAAGCTTTCTTT.

The rearrangement links TRBV28 to TRBJ2-7, with 9 bases identical to TRBD1. The V segment lost 6 bases and the J segment 1 base; nucleotides outside the gene matches: 4. CDR3 length equals 14 residues. The germline gives CDR1 MDHEN, CDR2 SYDVKM. CDR3 DNA: TGTGCCAGCAGAGAGACAGGGGGATCCTACGAGCAGTACTTC. Translating it yields CASRETGGSYEQYF.

The count of this clone is one. The chain uses TRBV7-2 and TRBJ1-4, with D unclear. V was pared by 8 bases and J by 10 bases, with 17 bases between. The V gene's germline CDR1 is SGHTA and CDR2 FQGNSA. This CDR3 is built from 13 residues. For the CDR3, the DNA is TGTGCCAGCTCCCCTCGAAGGGCGGGAAAACTGTTTTTT. It specifies CASSPRRAGKLFF.